This TCR beta chain comes out of a study of post-analysis software for immune sequencing data (dated by TCRdb to between 2015 and 2016). General notes on the study: Disease courses on record covered relapsing-remitting, secondary progressive and progressive-relapsing multiple sclerosis, though some patients had no subtype annotation. The patient repertoires were set against ten to eleven previously published healthy control repertoires from donors whose ages ranged from about 6 to 27 years. A subset of samples was prepared in parallel using single-end sample barcoding, then pooled and co-amplified after Illumina adapter ligation. General findings and caveats noted by the study authors: A handful of TRBV segments, including TRBV5-6, TRBV5-1 and TRBV20-1, were significantly more frequent in patients than controls. Direct clustering with F measure revealed strong co-clustering of samples prepared in the same batch, which led to a batch-effect correction. The multiple sclerosis patient group was slightly younger than the control group. Significantly lower normalized Chao1 diversity was found in multiple sclerosis patients than in controls, suggesting substantial peripheral T-cell clonal expansion.

The germline V gene encodes CDR1 SQVTM and CDR2 ANQGSEA. The CDR3 starts with the cysteine, ends with the phenylalanine, and has 15 residues. The kept DNA is CDR3 alone, 45 bases in frame from the first base. Trimming at the junction amounts to 7 bases on V and 7 bases on J, and the germline ends lie 25 bases apart. Points on this clonotype: No antigen is known for it. The record has no base qualities; no much larger clone is one base away.

The library was generated by PCR. Sequencing used an Illumina HiSeq 2500. To reduce PCR and sequencing biases, unique molecular identifiers were built into the TCR beta cDNA libraries. Per 1 to 10 million input T cells, some 500,000 cDNA molecules were obtained, such that each molecule approximated one T cell. The patient libraries were prepared and sequenced using the same protocol as the earlier healthy control dataset. Samples belonging to the same batch were prepared together, multiplexed and sequenced on a shared HiSeq lane. The paper's processing steps were these. Raw barcoded reads were processed with MIGEC, and single-read molecular identifier groups were discarded before consensus assembly and CDR3 extraction. VDJtools was used for post-analysis of the clonotype tables, with diversity normalized by down-sampling every dataset to the smallest sample size. In repertoire overlap clustering, CDR3 amino acid sequences, but not nucleotide sequences, were matched to correct batch-related cross-sample contamination. TCRdb ran its own pipeline on the public reads, namely fastp trimming at Q25 and MiXCR clone calling, and kept in-frame beta chains. Each entry merges the rows of one CDR3 protein and shows their most common DNA and genes. TCRdb, rather than the study authors, made the V and J calls. The sample includes 500,000 to 600,000 distinct CDR3 sequences, with roughly 40% observed a single time. The ten largest clones take up roughly 1.7% of the sample.

To demonstrate the VDJtools post-analysis software, the study profiled TCR beta repertoires from the peripheral blood of about 13 young patients with multiple sclerosis. The multiple sclerosis patients were children and adolescents between about 6 and 16 years of age. The receptor was isolated from a girl between 5 and 17 years old with multiple sclerosis. The rearranged segments are TRBV29-1 and TRBJ1-2, with no confidently assigned D gene. The sample taken for sequencing was blood. In nucleotide form, the sequence is TGCAGCGCAGAAGGCAGAGTAAGGCCTGACGCTGGCTACACCTTC. Its product reads: CSAEGRVRPDAGYTF.